The 3 T cell receptor beta chains listed next were all sequenced from one sample in a study of T cell responses to AZD1222 COVID-19 vaccine. Generated by immunoSEQ multiplex PCR, the TCRdb table keeps only in-frame clones and is missing some. The table includes roughly 170,000 clones, just over 85% detected once. Sequences were derived from peripheral blood, sampled on day 0 of AZD1222 vaccination. The receptor set was obtained from an adult in good health.

The rearrangement uses TRBV10-3 and TRBJ2-4, with 9 bases fitting TRBD2. This CDR3 has 17 amino acids. In germline, CDR1 is ENHRY, CDR2 SYGVKD. V was pared by 0 bases and J by 3 bases, with 6 bases of the junction left unmatched. The CDR3 sequence is CAISESEASGNKNIQYF. In DNA form, the CDR3 reads TGTGCCATCAGTGAGTCGGAGGCTAGCGGGAACAAAAACATTCAGTACTTC.

This chain uses TRBV6-2 or TRBV6-3 with TRBJ1-2, with a tentative D call TRBD1 (5 bases). V lost 2 bases, J lost 4 bases, and 8 bases lay in between. Germline assignment: CDR1 MNHEY and CDR2 SVGEGT. This CDR3 has 13 residues. CDR3 sequence: CASSYRQFYGYTF. In DNA, the CDR3 is TGTGCCAGCAGTTACAGACAGTTCTATGGCTACACCTTC.

As DNA, the CDR3 is TGTGCCAGCAGCTTATTGGGACGTAGGCTGTTCTTC. It specifies CASSLLGRRLFF. The chain has TRBV7-3 and TRBJ2-1, with D perhaps given as TRBD1 or TRBD2 (5 bases each). This CDR3 has 12 amino acids. Germline V gene lookup returns CDR1 SGHTA and CDR2 FQGTGA. Trimming took 2 bases from V and 15 from J, leaving 14 bases between them.